A single sample gave rise to the 24 T cell receptor beta chains below, sequenced in a study of shared clonotypes between healthy human individuals. Assay used: immunoSEQ multiplex PCR; TCRdb lists only in-frame clones, some missing. This table holds more than 1 million clones, 78% found once. Sequencing was performed on memory CD4+ T cells from PBMCs. Subset meaning: CD45RA-negative fraction. These receptors were obtained from a man aged 18 to 29 in good health. Some clones in this sample may be carry-over from other donors' samples.

V usage is TRBV5-1 and J usage is TRBJ1-4; possible D gene TRBD1, 6 bases. The CDR3 has 14 residues. V was cut by 4 bases and J by 2 bases, with 9 bases left in between. The germline V gene has CDR1 SGHRS and CDR2 YFSETQ. CDR3 amino acids: CASSPGHTNEKLFF. CDR3 nucleotide sequence: TGCGCCAGCAGCCCGGGACATACTAATGAAAAACTGTTTTTT.

J is TRBJ2-2 and V is TRBV7-3; D not resolved. From germline, CDR1 is SGHTA and CDR2 FQGTGA. With 5 bases removed from V and 6 bases from J, the gap between germline ends came to 16 bases. The CDR3 length is 15 residues. CDR3 loop: CASSRLSGSPGELFF. In DNA form, the CDR3 reads TGTGCCAGCAGCCGTCTCTCGGGCAGCCCCGGGGAGCTGTTTTTT. The full variable domain, rest sourced from reference TRBV7-3 and TRBJ2-2, is GAGVSQTPSNKVTEKGKYVELRCDPISGHTALYWYRQSLGQGPEFLIYFQGTGAADDSGLPNDRFFAVRPEGSVSTLKIQRTERGDSAVYLCASSRLSGSPGELFFGEGSRLTVL.

This clone was counted only a few times. The chain has TRBV19 and TRBJ2-7; 8 nucleotides match TRBD1. The V gene end was trimmed by 6 bases and the J gene end by 9 bases; junction bases not matched to a gene: 10. From germline, CDR1 is LNHDA and CDR2 SQIVND (reference sequence). The CDR3 consists of 13 residues. The CDR3 here is CASSQASGGAQYF. CDR3 nucleotides: TGTGCCAGTAGCCAAGCCTCAGGGGGCGCGCAGTACTTC.

This chain joins TRBV29-1 and TRBJ1-5; TRBD1 agrees at 9 bases. This CDR3 contains 13 residues. Germline trimming cut 5 bases from V and 4 bases from J; bases unmatched to any gene: 3. CDR1 and CDR2 (germline): SQVTM, ANQGSEA. The CDR3 bases are TGCAGCGTTCGACAGGGGGAGAATCAGCCCCAGCATTTT. Translated: CSVRQGENQPQHF. The entire variable domain, with the rest obtained from reference TRBV29-1 and TRBJ1-5, is as follows: SAVISQKPSRDICQRGTSLTIQCQVDSQVTMMFWYRQQPGQSLTLIATANQGSEATYESGFVIDKFPISRPNLTFSTLTVSNMSPEDSSIYLCSVRQGENQPQHFGDGTRLSIL.

This clone was seen a few times. The chain recombines TRBV6-1 with TRBJ1-1, with TRBD1 matching 7 bases. V dropped 7 bases and J dropped 6; count of bases not matched to a gene: 5. This CDR3 spans 12 amino acids. The germline V gene has CDR1 MNHNS and CDR2 SASEGT. CDR3 coding DNA: TGTGCCAGCAATACAGGGGTATCTGAAGCTTTCTTT. The encoded protein is CASNTGVSEAFF.

V is TRBV30 and J is TRBJ2-1; unclear D gene. The germline gives CDR1 GTSNPN, CDR2 SVGIG (reference sequence). The germline V and J ends were trimmed by 3 bases and 2 bases, with 5 bases remaining between them. The CDR3 is 12 amino acids. CDR3 in DNA: TGTGCCTGGAGGGCGCCCTACAATGAGCAGTTCTTC. Translated: CAWRAPYNEQFF.

The CDR3: CASKGPYEQYF. CDR3 sequence (DNA): TGTGCCAGCAAGGGGCCCTACGAGCAGTACTTC. V usage is TRBV2 and J usage is TRBJ2-7; D may be TRBD1 (5 bases). V lost 7 bases and J lost 2, with 6 bases in between. Germline V gives CDR1 SNHLY, CDR2 FYNNEI. The CDR3 has 11 amino acids.

This clone was observed a single time. The J gene is TRBJ2-7, the V gene TRBV5-1; 12 bases align to TRBD1. Germline V lookup: CDR1 SGHRS, CDR2 YFSETQ. The junction had 9 bases not matched to a gene; V was cut back by 3 bases and J by 2 bases. This CDR3 contains 17 residues. The chain's CDR3 is CASSSEQGQGAPYEQYF. The CDR3 bases are TGCGCCAGCAGCTCGGAACAGGGACAGGGGGCTCCCTACGAGCAGTACTTC.

This chain connects TRBV28 to TRBJ2-1, with a possible D match to TRBD2 (6 bases). This CDR3 has 18 residues. Germline loops: CDR1 MDHEN, CDR2 SYDVKM. V lost 3 bases and J lost 3, with 21 bases in between. CDR3 region: CASSFWQAPDGGYNEQFF. The CDR3 coding sequence is TGTGCCAGCAGTTTCTGGCAGGCTCCCGACGGGGGCTACAATGAGCAGTTCTTC.

This clone was counted a few times. The V call is TRBV6-6, the J call TRBJ1-1, with 9 positions matching TRBD1. V shed 6 bases, J shed 4 bases, and the junction held 12 bases outside the gene matches. The CDR3 consists of 16 residues. The germline CDR1 and CDR2 sequences are MNHNY and SVGAGI (reference sequence). The CDR3 is CASRRDREAGGTEAFF. CDR3 in DNA: TGTGCCAGCAGGAGGGACAGGGAAGCGGGCGGCACTGAAGCTTTCTTT.

The gene calls are TRBV7-3 and TRBJ2-3, with 7 bases aligning to TRBD2. Germline values: CDR1 SGHTA, CDR2 FQGTGA. The CDR3 contains 13 residues. V lost 3 bases, J lost 8 bases, and 5 bases stayed unmatched. CDR3 DNA sequence: TGTGCCAGCAGCTTGACTTCGGGGGGTACGCAGTATTTT. This sequence encodes CASSLTSGGTQYF.

V usage is TRBV10-1 and J usage is TRBJ2-3; D unclear. Germline values: CDR1 WNHNN, CDR2 SYGVQD (reference sequence). The V gene lost 2 bases and the J gene lost 5 bases, with 8 bases spanning the gap. The CDR3 contains 13 residues. The CDR3 bases are TGCGCCAGCAGTGAGGGGGTTGGAGATACGCAGTATTTT. It translates to CASSEGVGDTQYF.

The chain uses TRBV5-5 and TRBJ2-2; TRBD2 agrees at 11 bases. The CDR3 consists of 16 residues. In germline, CDR1 is SGHKS, CDR2 YYEKEE (reference sequence). V gave up 2 bases and J gave up 4 bases; unmatched junction bases: 4. The CDR3 sequence is CASSFGLAGGTGELFF. CDR3 DNA: TGTGCCAGCAGCTTCGGTCTAGCGGGGGGCACCGGGGAGCTGTTTTTT.

Regarding this clone: Other DNA variants within this sample encode the same CDR3. The chain employs TRBV6-1 and TRBJ1-1; 9 bases agree with TRBD1. CDR1 MNHNS and CDR2 SASEGT come from the germline V gene. V lost 4 bases to trimming and J lost 5 bases; unmatched junction nucleotides: 5. This CDR3 region has 14 residues. CDR3 bases: TGTGCCAGCAGTGTACAGGGGGCCGGGACTGAAGCTTTCTTT. Amino acid sequence: CASSVQGAGTEAFF.

This rearrangement joins TRBV6-5 to TRBJ1-2; D remains ambiguous. Looked up from germline, CDR1 is MNHEY and CDR2 is SVGAGI. The ends were cut back, 7 bases at V and 5 bases at J, with 17 bases in the middle. This CDR3 comprises 14 residues. Written as DNA, the CDR3 is TGTGCCAGCAAAGCCCAGGCCCTGGAGTATGGCTACACCTTC. Translation: CASKAQALEYGYTF.

This clone was seen only a few times. The chain carries TRBV10-1 and TRBJ2-1, with 7 bases lining up with TRBD2. Germline V gene sequence: CDR1 WNHNN, CDR2 SYGVQD (reference sequence). The CDR3 runs to 14 residues. V was pared by 4 bases and J by 5 bases, with 5 bases of the junction left unmatched. CDR3 bases: TGCGCCAGCAGTGCCGGGACTACCAACAATGAGCAGTTCTTC. This gives the protein CASSAGTTNNEQFF.

The chain is built from TRBV6-5 and TRBJ2-7, with TRBD1 matching over 10 bases. Trimming cost V 4 bases and J 3 bases; bases outside gene matches: 3. Germline V CDR1 and CDR2: MNHEY, SVGAGI. This CDR3 comprises 14 residues. CDR3 DNA: TGTGCCAGCAGTTCACGGACAGGGGGCTACGAGCAGTACTTC. Protein: CASSSRTGGYEQYF.

V and J are TRBV6-1 and TRBJ1-5; D not resolved. Germline V gives CDR1 MNHNS, CDR2 SASEGT. The germline V and J ends were trimmed by 5 bases and 0 bases, with 11 bases remaining between them. CDR3 length: 15 amino acids. The CDR3 loop reads CASSHQDYSNQPQHF. In DNA, the CDR3 is TGTGCCAGCAGTCACCAAGATTATAGCAATCAGCCCCAGCATTTT.

J is TRBJ2-3 and V is TRBV5-1; no reliable D call. V lost 2 bases and J lost 5, with 9 bases in between. Germline V gives CDR1 SGHRS, CDR2 YFSETQ. The CDR3 length is 13 residues. In nucleotides, the CDR3 is TGCGCCAGCAGCTTTCGTTCGGTAGATACGCAGTATTTT. Protein sequence: CASSFRSVDTQYF.

The gene calls are TRBV28 and TRBJ2-1, with D perhaps matching TRBD1 (6 bases). This CDR3 is 17 amino acids long. The V end was cut by 3 bases, the J end by 1 base, with 16 bases between. The germline gives CDR1 MDHEN, CDR2 SYDVKM. The CDR3 nucleotides are TGTGCCAGCAGTTTTTCCGGGACATCAAGTTCCTACAATGAGCAGTTCTTC. Its protein product is CASSFSGTSSSYNEQFF.

There are many counts of this clone. The chain links TRBV2 to TRBJ1-3; D unresolved. The ends were cut back, 7 bases at V and 0 bases at J, with 13 bases in the middle. Per germline, CDR1 SNHLY and CDR2 FYNNEI. This CDR3 contains 15 residues. The CDR3 loop is CASTAQLFSGNTIYF. DNA for the CDR3: TGTGCCAGCACGGCCCAGTTATTCTCTGGAAACACCATATATTTT. The full variable domain, its missing parts supplied by reference TRBV2 and TRBJ1-3, is EPEVTQTPSHQVTQMGQEVILRCVPISNHLYFYWYRQILGQKVEFLVSFYNNEISEKSEIFDDQFSVERPDGSNFTLKIRSTKLEDSAMYFCASTAQLFSGNTIYFGEGSWLTVV.

This clone was recorded many times. The chain links TRBV7-2 to TRBJ2-7; 8 positions match TRBD2. CDR3 length: 14 amino acids. Germline-derived CDR1 and CDR2 are SGHTA and FQGNSA. Trimming at V came to 7 bases and at J to 3 bases, leaving 8 bases not matched to a gene. The CDR3 spells CASIQTSAHYEQYF. CDR3 bases: TGTGCCAGCATACAGACTAGCGCACACTACGAGCAGTACTTC.

The genes are TRBV28 and TRBJ2-5; D might be TRBD2 (6 bases). V shed 6 bases and J shed 2 bases, with 16 bases lying between them. CDR1 and CDR2 (germline): MDHEN, SYDVKM. This CDR3 region has 15 residues. CDR3 DNA: TGTGCCAGCAGGGGAGCGGGCGACCCTCAAGAGACCCAGTACTTC. Encoded protein: CASRGAGDPQETQYF.

The J gene is TRBJ2-7, the V gene TRBV14; TRBD1 aligns across 12 bases. There are 13 residues in the CDR3. J gave up 12 bases and V 6 bases, and 9 bases lay outside the gene matches. Germline-derived CDR1 and CDR2 are SGHDN and FVKESK. The CDR3 region is CASSPGQGAKRYF. The DNA of the CDR3 is TGTGCCAGCAGTCCGGGACAGGGGGCTAAGCGGTACTTC.